This passage covers 17 T cell receptor beta chains from one sample sequenced in a study of blood T cell repertoires in COVID-19. This table comes from immunoSEQ multiplex PCR, and its TCRdb copy is limited to in-frame clones, with some not included. The top ten hold around 5.7% of the sample, which has about 200,000 clones, more than 75% seen once. The sequencing input was PBMCs or T cells enriched from blood (not recorded which). All receptors come from a man aged 35-49 years with acute COVID-19.

The rearrangement joins TRBV7-2 to TRBJ2-6; D gene unclear. V shed 5 bases and J shed 4 bases, with 9 bases lying between them. CDR3 size: 14 residues. Germline-derived CDR1 and CDR2 are SGHTA and FQGNSA. The CDR3 DNA reads as TGTGCCAGCAGCCCGGGTCTGGGGGCCAACGTCCTGACTTTC. Its translation is CASSPGLGANVLTF. Full variable domain (missing parts from reference TRBV7-2 and TRBJ2-6): GAGVSQSPSNKVTEKGKDVELRCDPISGHTALYWYRQSLGQGLEFLIYFQGNSAPDKSGLPSDRFSAERTGGSVSTLTIQRTQQEDSAVYLCASSPGLGANVLTFGAGSRLTVL.

This clone was observed a single time. This chain uses TRBV7-2 with TRBJ2-1; maybe TRBD2 (6 bases). V was shortened by 1 base and J by 8 bases, with 12 bases between the two germline ends. The CDR3 totals 14 residues. From germline, CDR1 is SGHTA and CDR2 FQGNSA. The CDR3 sequence is CASSLDPGRDEQFF. The DNA of the CDR3 is TGTGCCAGCAGCTTAGATCCCGGGAGAGATGAGCAGTTCTTC.

This chain connects TRBV25-1 to TRBJ2-3, with a tentative D call TRBD1 (6 bases). Germline V CDR1 and CDR2: MGHDK, SYGVNS. The CDR3 runs to 18 residues. V was clipped by 1 base and J by 0 bases, with 17 bases between them. The CDR3 is CASSESQDRPTSTDTQYF. In DNA form, the CDR3 reads TGTGCCAGCAGTGAATCCCAGGACAGACCCACTAGCACAGATACGCAGTATTTT.

The CDR3 region is CASSIFGGVNYGYTF. In nucleotides, the CDR3 is TGTGCCAGTAGTATATTTGGCGGAGTTAACTATGGCTACACCTTC. The rearrangement uses TRBV19 and TRBJ1-2, with no clear D. Per germline, CDR1 LNHDA and CDR2 SQIVND (reference sequence). Trimming shortened V by 2 bases and J by 1 base, and 11 bases separated the two germline ends. CDR3 size: 15 residues.

The V gene is TRBV19, the J gene TRBJ1-3; D is unclear. Germline lookup yields CDR1 LNHDA and CDR2 SQIVND (reference sequence). CDR3 size: 15 residues. Trimming cost V 5 bases and J 2 bases, with 13 bases left between them. CDR3 in DNA: TGTGCCAGTAGTGTTACAGAGAACCCTGGAAACACCATATATTTT. Protein product: CASSVTENPGNTIYF.

The chain joins TRBV5-4 to TRBJ2-2, with TRBD2 matching 10 bases. In germline, CDR1 is SGHNT, CDR2 YYREEE (reference sequence). This CDR3 comprises 17 residues. The trim removed 0 bases at V and 1 base at J, leaving 3 bases unmatched. CDR3 amino acids: CASSLGLAGVNTGELFF. The CDR3 nucleotides are TGTGCCAGCAGCTTGGGGCTAGCGGGAGTGAACACCGGGGAGCTGTTTTTT.

This CDR3 is CASSYFLSTGENTGELFF. The CDR3 region has the DNA TGTGCCAGCAGTTACTTCCTTTCGACGGGGGAGAACACCGGGGAGCTGTTTTTT. The J gene is TRBJ2-2, the V gene TRBV6-2 or TRBV6-3; D possibly corresponds to TRBD2 (6 bases). CDR1 and CDR2 (germline): MNHEY, SVGEGT. The CDR3 is 18 residues long. V lost 1 base and J 1 base, leaving 16 bases between the germline ends.

V gene TRBV5-4 combines with J gene TRBJ2-3; D not certain. Germline CDR1 is SGHNT and CDR2 is YYREEE (reference sequence). Trimming took off 4 bases at V and 6 bases at J, with 6 bases between the two ends. The CDR3 has 11 residues. The CDR3 nucleotides are TGTGCCAGCAGCGCCCGGGATACGCAGTATTTT. Translation gives CASSARDTQYF.

The V call is TRBV3-1 (or the pseudogene TRBV3-2), the J call TRBJ2-3; 10 bases align to TRBD2. The CDR3 loop spans 16 amino acids. V trimming: 3 bases; J trimming: 4 bases; junction bases outside the gene matches: 7. Germline loops: CDR1 LGHDT, CDR2 YNNKEL (reference sequence). CDR3 sequence (DNA): TGTGCCAGCAGCCAGAACCTAGCGGGAGTGGCAGATACGCAGTATTTT. It is translated as CASSQNLAGVADTQYF.

A few counts support this clone. V and J are TRBV6-5 and TRBJ2-7, with 7 bases identical to TRBD1. Germline V gives CDR1 MNHEY, CDR2 SVGAGI. V shed 0 bases and J 6 bases; nucleotides not matched to a gene: 8. There are 15 residues in the CDR3. CDR3 in amino acids: CASSYSPDRAGEQYF. CDR3 nucleotide sequence: TGTGCCAGCAGTTACTCCCCCGACAGGGCGGGCGAGCAGTACTTC.

The V and J genes are TRBV28 and TRBJ1-5; 9 bases are shared with TRBD1. The CDR3 has 15 amino acids. V lost 4 bases, J lost 4 bases, and 5 bases stayed unmatched. Looked up from germline, CDR1 is MDHEN and CDR2 is SYDVKM. The CDR3 here is CASSSHRGPNQPQHF. CDR3 nucleotide sequence: TGTGCCAGCAGTTCACACAGGGGGCCGAATCAGCCCCAGCATTTT.

V gene TRBV7-3 combines with J gene TRBJ2-1; the match to TRBD2 covers 8 bases. V lost 3 bases and J lost 6; bases outside the gene matches: 7. CDR1 is SGHTA and CDR2 is FQGTGA in the germline V gene. The CDR3 totals 15 residues. CDR3 bases: TGTGCCAGCAGCTTCTTGGCGGGAGGACCCAATGAGCAGTTCTTC. Translating gives CASSFLAGGPNEQFF.

This sequence joins TRBV16 and TRBJ1-1, with unresolved D. With 1 base removed from V and 1 base from J, the gap between germline ends came to 4 bases. Germline lookup yields CDR1 KGHSY and CDR2 FQNENV. The CDR3 runs 13 residues. CDR3 in DNA: TGTGCCAGCAGCCAATACACGAACACTGAAGCTTTCTTT. This codes for CASSQYTNTEAFF.

The V call is TRBV18, the J call TRBJ2-1, with TRBD1 identical over 7 bases. This CDR3 comprises 17 residues. The V gene's germline CDR1 is KGHSH and CDR2 LQKENI. The V and J ends lost 4 bases and 4 bases, in that order; junction bases with no gene match: 13. CDR3 loop: CASSRKSGQELYNEQFF. The CDR3 DNA reads TGTGCCAGCTCACGAAAGAGTGGACAGGAGCTTTACAATGAGCAGTTCTTC.

The J gene is TRBJ2-7, the V gene TRBV3-1 (or the pseudogene TRBV3-2); 7 bases are shared with TRBD1. CDR1 and CDR2 (germline): LGHDT, YNNKEL (reference sequence). This CDR3 comprises 15 residues. Losses at the gene ends were 1 base for V and 0 bases for J; bases not matched to a gene: 3. Here the CDR3 reads CASSQGAGGSYEQYF. The CDR3 DNA sequence: TGTGCCAGCAGCCAAGGGGCAGGGGGCTCCTACGAGCAGTACTTC.

The gene calls are TRBV4-3 and TRBJ1-2; D ambiguous. This CDR3 spans 14 amino acids. CDR1 is LGHNA, CDR2 YSLEER, per germline. V lost 0 bases to trimming and J lost 2 bases, with 7 bases between them. The CDR3 protein is CASSQEARNYGYTF. CDR3 coding DNA: TGCGCCAGCAGCCAAGAAGCAAGAAACTATGGCTACACCTTC.

The chain carries TRBV6-1 and TRBJ2-7; 10 positions agree with TRBD2. The CDR3 is 15 residues long. Germline CDR1 MNHNS, CDR2 SASEGT. V lost 2 bases and J lost 3; bases outside the gene matches: 4. CDR3 amino acids: CASSELRTSGYEQYF. The CDR3 DNA is TGTGCCAGCAGTGAATTGCGGACTAGCGGCTACGAGCAGTACTTC.